The 28 T cell receptor beta chains presented below share a single source sample, sequenced in a study of tumor-infiltrating lymphocytes in oesophageal squamous cell carcinoma. TCRdb re-analysed the PCR reads in MiXCR, keeping a single row per CDR3 protein. This sample has approximately 21,000 distinct CDR3 sequences; 35% to 45% occur once, and the top ten carry approximately 38%. The sequenced sample was esophageal tumor tissue. The source of these receptors is a male donor with esophageal squamous cell carcinoma.

This clonotype was seen only a few times. The V and J genes are TRBV19 and TRBJ2-1; D unclear. The DNA matches TRBJ2-7 better at its end, which makes the J call doubtful. Per germline, CDR1 LNHDA and CDR2 SQIVND (reference sequence). The CDR3 covers 18 residues. The CDR3 loop is CASSRAWIYPNFDNEQYF. CDR3 nucleotides: TGTGCCAGTAGTAGGGCCTGGATCTACCCTAACTTTGACAATGAGCAGTACTTC.

With respect to this clonotype: A read error is likely, as this CDR3 ends without the conserved phenylalanine or tryptophan. It is unclear where the CDR3 begins or ends on the DNA, so no DNA is shown, and the CDR3 is as TCRdb lists it. The rearrangement links TRBV7-9 to TRBJ2-1; the listed D gene, TRBD1, was not tested against the DNA. Looked up from germline, CDR1 is SEHNR and CDR2 is FQNEAQ (reference sequence). Including both end residues, the CDR3 is 19 amino acids long. The CDR3 sequence is CASAGARTEKPGSEQYFGN.

The chain uses TRBV7-6 and TRBJ2-1; D is perhaps TRBD1 or TRBD2 (5 bases each). The germline gives CDR1 SGHVS, CDR2 FNYEAQ. This CDR3 has 19 residues. Trimming pared 6 bases from V and 9 bases from J, leaving 33 bases between. The CDR3 spells CASSQSDGLATVGQFEQFF. The CDR3 bases are TGTGCCAGCAGTCAAAGCGACGGACTGGCCACGGTAGGACAATTTGAGCAGTTCTTC.

This clonotype turned up a few times. The gene calls are TRBV5-4 and TRBJ1-1, with 8 bases identical to TRBD1. Germline CDR1 and CDR2: SGHNT and YYREEE (reference sequence). V was pared by 2 bases and J by 3 bases, with 3 bases of the junction left unmatched. This CDR3 region has 14 residues. CDR3 sequence (DNA): TGTGCCAGCAGCTTTACAGGGGGGGACACTGAAGCTTTCTTT. It codes for CASSFTGGDTEAFF.

This clonotype was found a few times. The gene calls are TRBV15 and TRBJ2-5, with 9 nucleotides matching TRBD2. The DNA matches TRBJ2-7 better at its end, which makes the J call doubtful. Germline V CDR1 and CDR2: LNHNV, YYDKDF (reference sequence). This CDR3 is built from 15 residues. CDR3 in amino acids: CATSRGASGDHEQYF. In DNA, the CDR3 is TGTGCCACCAGCAGAGGGGCTAGCGGGGACCACGAGCAGTACTTC.

The chain combines TRBV7-6 with TRBJ1-2, with TRBD1 matching over 11 bases. The CDR3 length is 16 residues. J was trimmed by 2 bases and V by 1 base; bases with no gene match: 3. Germline CDR1 and CDR2: SGHVS and FNYEAQ. The DNA of the CDR3 is TGTGCCAGCAGCTTAGGGACAGGGGGCTGGAACTATGGCTACACCTTC. Translating it yields CASSLGTGGWNYGYTF.

There are a few counts of this clonotype. V usage is TRBV18 and J usage is TRBJ2-1; tentative D call: TRBD1 (6 bases). CDR1 is KGHSH, CDR2 LQKENI, per germline. Trimming pared 2 bases from V and 9 bases from J, leaving 14 bases between. The CDR3 length is 14 residues. The DNA for the CDR3 is TGTGCCAGCTCACCAAGGTTCCGGGACATTGAGCAGTTCTTC. This encodes CASSPRFRDIEQFF. Together with reference TRBV18 and TRBJ2-1, the CDR3 gives the full variable domain: NAGVMQNPRHLVRRRGQEARLRCSPMKGHSHVYWYRQLPEEGLKFMVYLQKENIIDESGMPKERFSAEFPKEGPSILRIQQVVRGDSAAYFCASSPRFRDIEQFFGPGTRLTVL.

The sample holds many counts of this clonotype. With a much larger clone just one base away, this may be a read error. The CDR3 region is CASSFIGGGPNEQYF. The DNA of the CDR3 is TGTGCCAGCAGTTTCATTGGCGGGGGGCCGAATGAGCAGTACTTC. The chain is built from TRBV27 and TRBJ2-1, with 8 positions matching TRBD2. With the DNA end fitting TRBJ2-7 better, the J assignment may be wrong. The CDR3 is 15 amino acids. The V gene's germline CDR1 is MNHEY and CDR2 SMNVEV (reference sequence).

The gene calls are TRBV7-3 and TRBJ2-3, with 12 positions matching TRBD2. Germline V lookup: CDR1 SGHTA, CDR2 FQGTGA. The CDR3 covers 18 residues. J lost 3 bases, V lost 0 bases, and 7 bases had no gene match. CDR3 in DNA: TGTGCCAGCAGCTTAACAGCGACTAGCGGGAGTGGGACAGATACGCAGTATTTT. The encoded protein is CASSLTATSGSGTDTQYF.

This clonotype was picked up a small number of times. The CDR3 nucleotides read TGTGCCAGCGAGGGGAGCACCGGGGAGCTGTACTTC. This encodes CASEGSTGELYF. This chain links TRBV11-3 with TRBJ2-4, with D perhaps TRBD1 or TRBD2 (5 bases each). V lost 8 bases and J lost 15, with 20 bases in between. From germline, CDR1 is SGHNT and CDR2 YENEEA. The CDR3 has 12 residues.

V usage is TRBV7-8 and J usage is TRBJ2-7, with 11 bases aligning to TRBD2. The CDR3 has 18 residues. Germline V gives CDR1 SGHVS, CDR2 FQNEAQ. V shed 0 bases, J shed 2 bases, and the junction held 9 bases outside the gene matches. DNA for the CDR3: TGTGCCAGCAGCTTAGCGGGGGGCACTAGCGGGAGAACCTACGAGCAGTACTTC. Its protein is CASSLAGGTSGRTYEQYF.

This clonotype has at least ten counts. CDR3: CASSLGRGTNSPLHF. As DNA, the CDR3 is TGTGCCAGCAGCTTGGGTAGGGGAACAAATTCACCCCTCCACTTT. The chain couples TRBV11-2 to TRBJ1-6; a weak D match, TRBD1 (5 bases). CDR3 size: 15 residues. V lost 3 bases and J 7 bases, leaving 13 bases between the germline ends. The germline V gene encodes CDR1 SGHAT and CDR2 FQNNGV.

This clonotype was seen repeatedly, ten times or more. The rearrangement uses TRBV4-1 and TRBJ1-2; TRBD1 agrees at 7 bases. Germline V gene lookup returns CDR1 MGHRA and CDR2 YSYEKL. V was clipped by 0 bases and J by 1 base; unmatched bases: 11. The CDR3 length is 18 residues. DNA for the CDR3: TGCGCCAGCAGCCAAGATTGGGGACGGACAGGTTATAACTATGGCTACACCTTC. This codes for CASSQDWGRTGYNYGYTF.

This clonotype showed up many times. The rearrangement joins TRBV28 to TRBJ1-5; D may be TRBD1 (5 bases). V was pared by 5 bases and J by 6 bases, with 17 bases between. Germline V gene data show CDR1 as MDHEN and CDR2 as SYDVKM. The CDR3 loop spans 15 amino acids. CDR3 protein: CASSLGFGHGQPQHF. CDR3 DNA sequence: TGTGCCAGCAGTCTAGGGTTCGGACATGGTCAGCCCCAGCATTTT.

This clonotype qualifies as medium-sized (0.01 to 0.1%). CDR3 nucleotide sequence: TGTGCCAGCAGCTTGGGGGGGCAGGGTGAGCAGTTCTTC. This translates into CASSLGGQGEQFF. The rearrangement uses TRBV7-3 and TRBJ2-1, with D possibly matching TRBD2 (7 bases). The CDR3 totals 13 residues. V was shortened by 3 bases and J by 9 bases, with 12 bases between the two germline ends. The V gene's germline CDR1 is SGHTA and CDR2 FQGTGA. Using reference TRBV7-3 and TRBJ2-1 for the parts outside the CDR3, the full variable domain is GAGVSQTPSNKVTEKGKYVELRCDPISGHTALYWYRQSLGQGPEFLIYFQGTGAADDSGLPNDRFFAVRPEGSVSTLKIQRTERGDSAVYLCASSLGGQGEQFFGPGTRLTVL.

The J gene is TRBJ2-7, the V gene TRBV30; 10 positions match TRBD1. TRBJ2-5 explains the end of the DNA better; the J call may be wrong. The CDR3 totals 15 residues. Germline values: CDR1 GTSNPN, CDR2 SVGIG (reference sequence). This CDR3 is CAWSDRDRGTETQYF. CDR3 coding DNA: TGTGCCTGGAGTGACCGGGACAGGGGAACGGAGACCCAGTACTTC.

This clonotype occurred many times. This sequence joins TRBV19 and TRBJ2-3; possibly TRBD1 or TRBD2 for D (5 bases each). The CDR3 spans 16 residues. CDR1 is LNHDA, CDR2 SQIVND, per germline (reference sequence). The V gene lost 4 bases and the J gene lost 4 bases, with 18 bases spanning the gap. The CDR3 spells CASSNFIGARADTQYF. CDR3 nucleotide sequence: TGTGCCAGTAGTAACTTCATCGGGGCGAGGGCAGATACGCAGTATTTT.

This clonotype was picked up many times. The chain has TRBV28 and TRBJ1-2, with a possible D match to TRBD1 (6 bases). From germline, CDR1 is MDHEN and CDR2 SYDVKM. CDR3 length equals 12 residues. V lost 5 bases and J 13 bases, leaving 17 bases between the germline ends. The CDR3 sequence: CASSGGRAGPTF. CDR3 DNA sequence: TGTGCCAGCAGTGGGGGCCGGGCGGGACCCACCTTC.

This clonotype appeared many times. The V and J genes are TRBV5-1 and TRBJ2-1, with TRBD1 identical over 7 bases. This CDR3 comprises 15 residues. The V gene's germline CDR1 is SGHRS and CDR2 YFSETQ. The trim removed 0 bases at V and 3 bases at J, leaving 3 bases unmatched. In nucleotides, the CDR3 is TGCGCCAGCAGCTTGGTAGACAGGGTCTACAATGAGCAGTTCTTC. It encodes CASSLVDRVYNEQFF.

This clonotype came up many times. V is TRBV2 and J is TRBJ2-1; maybe TRBD1 (6 bases). V dropped 6 bases and J dropped 5 bases, with 17 bases sitting between them. Germline-derived CDR1 and CDR2 are SNHLY and FYNNEI. The CDR3 runs 15 residues. DNA for the CDR3: TGTGCCAGCAGGGCTACAGGGTCCCCGAACAATGAGCAGTTCTTC. Amino acid sequence: CASRATGSPNNEQFF.

This clonotype was counted a single time. The chain recombines TRBV7-8 with TRBJ2-1; the match to TRBD2 covers 12 bases. The better agreement between TRBJ2-5 and the DNA end casts doubt on the J call. CDR1 is SGHVS and CDR2 is FQNEAQ in the germline V gene. CDR3 size: 17 residues. CDR3 nucleotides: TGTGCCAGCAGCTTAAGGCCTAGCGGGGGGGCCGGGGAGACCCAGTACTTC. Its translation is CASSLRPSGGAGETQYF.

This clonotype was seen many times. The chain employs TRBV19 and TRBJ2-5; the match to TRBD2 covers 14 bases. Gene TRBJ2-7 matches the end of the DNA better, so the J call may be wrong. The germline CDR1 and CDR2 sequences are LNHDA and SQIVND (reference sequence). This CDR3 has 14 residues. CDR3 nucleotide sequence: TGTGCCAGTAGTATTGGACTAGCGGGAGGCGAGCAGTACTTC. This codes for CASSIGLAGGEQYF.

This clonotype was seen many times. For the CDR3, the DNA is TGTGCCAGCACCCCCGGGGGGGGACACGAGCAGTACTTC. This translates into CASTPGGGHEQYF. The genes are TRBV28 and TRBJ2-7; TRBD2 aligns across 8 bases. Germline assignment: CDR1 MDHEN and CDR2 SYDVKM. This CDR3 region has 13 residues. V shed 7 bases and J 5 bases; nucleotides not matched to a gene: 7. The variable domain in full, with the rest retrieved from reference TRBV28 and TRBJ2-7, is DVKVTQSSRYLVKRTGEKVFLECVQDMDHENMFWYRQDPGLGLRLIYFSYDVKMKEKGDIPEGYSVSREKKERFSLILESASTNQTSMYLCASTPGGGHEQYFGPGTRLTVT.

This clonotype was found a few times. The chain recombines TRBV7-9 with TRBJ2-1; 7 positions agree with TRBD2. V lost 4 bases and J lost 3; bases outside the gene matches: 3. The germline V gene encodes CDR1 SEHNR and CDR2 FQNEAQ (reference sequence). The CDR3 covers 14 residues. The CDR3 spells CASSSAGNYNEQFF. The CDR3 nucleotides are TGTGCCAGCAGCTCAGCGGGAAACTACAATGAGCAGTTCTTC.

The V call is TRBV12-3 or TRBV12-4, the J call TRBJ2-7; D might be TRBD1 (5 bases). V lost 6 bases and J 1 base, leaving 13 bases between the germline ends. The CDR3 runs to 14 residues. The CDR3 bases are TGTGCCAGCAGGCCAGGGTTGGATTCCTACGAGCAGTACTTC. This sequence encodes CASRPGLDSYEQYF.

This clonotype has more than one count but fewer than ten. The V call is TRBV6-1, the J call TRBJ2-1; the D call may be TRBD1 or TRBD2 (5 bases each). The end of the DNA is better explained by TRBJ2-7, so the J call may be wrong. From germline, CDR1 is MNHNS and CDR2 SASEGT. The CDR3 consists of 13 residues. In DNA form, the CDR3 reads TGTGCCAGCAGAAAACGGGACGGCTACGAGCAGTACTTC. The encoded protein is CASRKRDGYEQYF.

This clonotype has at least ten counts. The rearrangement joins TRBV28 to TRBJ2-3; TRBD2 aligns across 11 bases. The CDR3 consists of 14 residues. CDR1 MDHEN and CDR2 SYDVKM come from the germline V gene. Trimming cost V 6 bases and J 1 base; bases outside gene matches: 0. The CDR3 DNA is TGTGCCAGCAGACTAGCGGGGGGCACAGATACGCAGTATTTT. Residues: CASRLAGGTDTQYF.

This clonotype was observed a handful of times. The chain joins TRBV7-3 to TRBJ2-7; TRBD1 might be the D (6 bases). TRBJ2-5 matches the DNA end more closely, so the J call is doubtful. The germline V gene encodes CDR1 SGHTA and CDR2 FQGTGA. This CDR3 contains 13 residues. The CDR3 reads CASSIQGSETQYF. The CDR3 DNA reads as TGTGCCAGCAGCATACAGGGTTCGGAGACCCAGTACTTC.